Presented here are 30 T cell receptor beta chains from one specimen sequenced in a study of monozygotic twins with cystic fibrosis. Clones were read by immunoSEQ multiplex PCR, and TCRdb kept only the in-frame ones, dropping some. The table records around 25,000 clones, approximately 90% of them present only once. Sample: blood. These receptor sequences come from a girl aged 2-10 years with cystic fibrosis.

The J gene is TRBJ1-6, the V gene TRBV4-3; D call uncertain. Germline CDR1 and CDR2: LGHNA and YSLEER. This CDR3 comprises 16 residues. Trimming pared 1 base from V and 6 bases from J, leaving 13 bases between. The CDR3 coding sequence is TGCGCCAGCAGCCAAGTTAGAACATTAGCTAATTCACCCCTCCACTTT. Its translation is CASSQVRTLANSPLHF.

The chain couples TRBV5-1 to TRBJ1-4; possible D gene TRBD1, 5 bases. Germline CDR1 and CDR2: SGHRS and YFSETQ. The CDR3 is 13 residues long. Trimming stripped 3 bases from V and 8 bases from J, with 11 bases between. CDR3 in DNA: TGCGCCAGCAGCTGGGGGGGTGGCGAAAAACTGTTTTTT. Translating it yields CASSWGGGEKLFF.

The J gene is TRBJ1-2, the V gene TRBV15, with 10 positions matching TRBD1. Looked up from germline, CDR1 is LNHNV and CDR2 is YYDKDF (reference sequence). V shed 1 base and J 2 bases; nucleotides not matched to a gene: 7. The CDR3 covers 17 residues. The CDR3 sequence is CATSRAASGQGNYGYTF. CDR3 DNA sequence: TGTGCCACCAGCAGAGCCGCATCGGGACAGGGGAACTATGGCTACACCTTC.

The chain links TRBV6-1 to TRBJ1-1; D possibly corresponds to TRBD1 (5 bases). The CDR3 spans 15 residues. The V end lost 6 bases, the J end lost 0 bases, and 14 bases lay between the germline ends. Per the germline V gene, CDR1 is MNHNS and CDR2 is SASEGT. The CDR3 spells CASRELRGVNTEAFF. CDR3 nucleotide sequence: TGTGCCAGCAGGGAGTTGCGGGGCGTGAACACTGAAGCTTTCTTT.

The CDR3 region has the DNA TGTGCCAGCAGCTCGGGACAGGATGGCAACGAGCAGTACTTC. Translating gives CASSSGQDGNEQYF. The rearrangement uses TRBV11-2 and TRBJ2-7; 8 bases align to TRBD1. This CDR3 spans 14 amino acids. The germline gives CDR1 SGHAT, CDR2 FQNNGV. The junction had 7 bases not matched to a gene; V was cut back by 4 bases and J by 5 bases.

The gene calls are TRBV2 and TRBJ1-5; TRBD1 is a possible D gene (5 bases). Germline V gene sequence: CDR1 SNHLY, CDR2 FYNNEI. The CDR3 has 16 amino acids. Trimming took 3 bases from V and 0 from J, leaving 12 bases between them. The CDR3 loop reads CASSDRGTYSNQPQHF. The CDR3 DNA is TGTGCCAGCAGTGATCGGGGGACTTATAGCAATCAGCCCCAGCATTTT.

CDR3 in DNA: TGTGCCAGCAGAGGCTCTGGAGAGGGGATGAACACTGAAGCTTTCTTT. This codes for CASRGSGEGMNTEAFF. The V call is TRBV21-1, the J call TRBJ1-1. TRBV21-1 is flagged as a pseudogene. CDR3 length: 16 amino acids.

The CDR3 region has the DNA TGTGCCAGCAGCGTGAGCGGAATGAACACTGAAGCTTTCTTT. It encodes CASSVSGMNTEAFF. This chain joins TRBV9 and TRBJ1-1, with D hard to call. Trimming took 2 bases from V and 0 from J, leaving 8 bases between them. The CDR3 loop spans 14 amino acids. CDR1 is SGDLS and CDR2 is YYNGEE in the germline V gene.

The chain carries TRBV27 and TRBJ2-7; tentatively, D is TRBD1 (6 bases). The V gene's germline CDR1 is MNHEY and CDR2 SMNVEV (reference sequence). Between the trimmed V and J ends, which lost 6 bases and 3 bases, there was a span of 21 bases. The CDR3 loop spans 16 amino acids. Written as DNA, the CDR3 is TGTGCCAGCAGCCCATCACAGGGAACGAGGAGCTACGAGCAGTACTTC. Translated: CASSPSQGTRSYEQYF.

The chain uses TRBV9 and TRBJ2-2; 7 nucleotides match TRBD1. The V gene end was trimmed by 1 base and the J gene end by 0 bases; junction bases not matched to a gene: 6. The CDR3 loop spans 17 amino acids. Germline V gives CDR1 SGDLS, CDR2 YYNGEE. The CDR3 region is CASSVSSGGTNTGELFF. The CDR3 DNA reads as TGTGCCAGCAGCGTAAGTTCAGGGGGAACGAACACCGGGGAGCTGTTTTTT.

The gene calls are TRBV5-1 and TRBJ2-3, with D possibly TRBD2 on 5 matching bases. Germline V CDR1 and CDR2: SGHRS, YFSETQ. CDR3 size: 15 residues. V was cut by 1 base and J by 0 bases, with 9 bases left in between. CDR3 amino acids: CASSLRGPSTDTQYF. DNA for the CDR3: TGCGCCAGCAGCTTGCGCGGGCCTAGCACAGATACGCAGTATTTT. Supplemented by reference TRBV5-1 and TRBJ2-3, the full variable domain reads KAGVTQTPRYLIKTRGQQVTLSCSPISGHRSVSWYQQTPGQGLQFLFEYFSETQRNKGNFPGRFSGRQFSNSRSEMNVSTLELGDSALYLCASSLRGPSTDTQYFGPGTRLTVL.

V gene TRBV14 combines with J gene TRBJ1-2; D gene uncertain. Germline V CDR1 and CDR2: SGHDN, FVKESK. This CDR3 has 16 residues. Trimming removed 1 base from V and 3 bases from J, with 15 bases in between. The CDR3 DNA reads TGTGCCAGCAGCCAAGTTGATGAGGATGCTTACTATGGCTACACCTTC. It yields the protein CASSQVDEDAYYGYTF. Drawing the rest from reference TRBV14 and TRBJ1-2, the complete variable domain is EAGVTQFPSHSVIEKGQTVTLRCDPISGHDNLYWYRRVMGKEIKFLLHFVKESKQDESGMPNNRFLAERTGGTYSTLKVQPAELEDSGVYFCASSQVDEDAYYGYTFGSGTRLTVV.

This sequence joins TRBV6-5 and TRBJ1-3; D unresolved. Looked up from germline, CDR1 is MNHEY and CDR2 is SVGAGI. The CDR3 length is 16 residues. Trimming removed 4 bases at V and 0 bases at J, with 13 bases between. The CDR3 DNA is TGTGCCAGCAGTTCAACACGGACCTACTCTGGAAACACCATATATTTT. Residues: CASSSTRTYSGNTIYF.

The V gene is TRBV6-4, the J gene TRBJ2-3, with 7 bases fitting TRBD2. Germline CDR1 and CDR2: MRHNA and SNTAGT. The CDR3 spans 13 residues. V was pared by 3 bases and J by 7 bases, with 4 bases of the junction left unmatched. CDR3 in DNA: TGTGCCAGCAGTGAAAAAGCGGGGTATACGCAGTATTTT. It is translated as CASSEKAGYTQYF.

The chain is built from TRBV6-5 and TRBJ2-2; possible D gene TRBD2, 6 bases. The CDR3 spans 15 residues. The V and J ends lost 7 bases and 6 bases respectively, with 18 bases between them. The germline CDR1 and CDR2 sequences are MNHEY and SVGAGI. The CDR3 DNA is TGTGCCAGCAAGGGTCTACTAGCTGGGGCCGGGGAGCTGTTTTTT. Its translation is CASKGLLAGAGELFF.

The CDR3 loop is CASSEALLLANYGYTF. DNA for the CDR3: TGTGCCAGCAGTGAAGCTCTTTTGTTAGCTAACTATGGCTACACCTTC. The chain uses TRBV6-1 and TRBJ1-2, with D unresolved. Germline V CDR1 and CDR2: MNHNS, SASEGT. The CDR3 consists of 16 residues. V was trimmed by 0 bases and J by 0 bases, leaving 11 bases between them.

This clone was seen only once. CDR3 sequence reads: CASSSGTSAGNTIYF. CDR3 coding DNA: TGCGCCAGCAGCTCAGGGACGTCCGCTGGAAACACCATATATTTT. The rearrangement links TRBV5-1 to TRBJ1-3; a possible D gene is TRBD1 (5 bases). Germline CDR1 SGHRS, CDR2 YFSETQ. There are 15 residues in the CDR3. V dropped 3 bases and J dropped 2 bases, with 12 bases sitting between them.

The CDR3 nucleotides are TGTGCCAGCAGCGTAACCTGGAACACTGAAGCTTTCTTT. This encodes CASSVTWNTEAFF. The rearrangement joins TRBV7-2 to TRBJ1-1; D remains ambiguous. The CDR3 covers 13 residues. Per the germline V gene, CDR1 is SGHTA and CDR2 is FQGNSA. The V end lost 5 bases, the J end lost 1 base, and 8 bases lay between the germline ends.

The rearrangement uses TRBV30 and TRBJ1-5, with 7 bases fitting TRBD1. CDR3 length: 12 amino acids. V dropped 5 bases and J dropped 4; count of bases not matched to a gene: 2. CDR1 and CDR2 from the germline V gene are GTSNPN and SVGIG (reference sequence). The CDR3 is CAWEQGNQPQHF. The CDR3 coding sequence is TGTGCCTGGGAACAGGGGAATCAGCCCCAGCATTTT.

The chain couples TRBV13 to TRBJ1-1; possibly TRBD1 for D (6 bases). The ends were cut back, 4 bases at V and 1 base at J, with 10 bases in the middle. The CDR3 has 14 amino acids. Germline assignment: CDR1 PRHDT and CDR2 FYEKMQ (reference sequence). This CDR3 reads CASSYGQPNTEAFF. The CDR3 DNA reads as TGTGCCAGCAGCTACGGACAGCCGAACACTGAAGCTTTCTTT.

J is TRBJ1-5 and V is TRBV15, with D possibly matching TRBD1 (6 bases). Between the trimmed V and J ends, which lost 4 bases and 4 bases, there was a span of 8 bases. The CDR3 loop spans 13 amino acids. Germline CDR1 and CDR2: LNHNV and YYDKDF (reference sequence). The CDR3 nucleotides read TGTGCCACCAGCAAACAGGGTAATCAGCCCCAGCATTTT. This gives the protein CATSKQGNQPQHF.

The J gene is TRBJ1-5, the V gene TRBV29-1; D not certain. V lost 4 bases to trimming and J lost 2 bases, with 12 bases between them. The CDR3 consists of 14 residues. CDR1 SQVTM and CDR2 ANQGSEA come from the germline V gene. The CDR3, as DNA: TGCAGCGTTGTTTCTGGGTTTGGCAATCAGCCCCAGCATTTT. This translates into CSVVSGFGNQPQHF.

This clone has only one observation. J is TRBJ1-5 and V is TRBV6-5; D possibly corresponds to TRBD1 (6 bases). The V gene's germline CDR1 is MNHEY and CDR2 SVGAGI. V was cut by 4 bases and J by 2 bases, with 9 bases left in between. CDR3 length equals 14 residues. CDR3 bases: TGTGCCAGCAGTTCCTCAGGGGGCAATCAGCCCCAGCATTTT. Its protein is CASSSSGGNQPQHF.

The chain employs TRBV6-5 and TRBJ2-1; 11 bases agree with TRBD2. The trim removed 6 bases at V and 5 bases at J, leaving 6 bases unmatched. The CDR3 contains 15 residues. Germline CDR1 reads MNHEY; CDR2 reads SVGAGI. For the CDR3, the DNA is TGTGCCAGCAGCTATAAGGGACTAGCGGACAATGAGCAGTTCTTC. Protein: CASSYKGLADNEQFF.

V usage is TRBV2 and J usage is TRBJ2-1; the match to TRBD1 covers 8 bases. The CDR3 sequence is 14 residues long. The germline CDR1 and CDR2 sequences are SNHLY and FYNNEI. V trimming: 2 bases; J trimming: 7 bases; junction bases outside the gene matches: 4. The CDR3 DNA is TGTGCCAGCAGTGAACAGGGGGCGGAAAATGAGCAGTTCTTC. Translation gives CASSEQGAENEQFF.

This sequence joins TRBV30 and TRBJ2-7; the D is unclear. The V gene lost 4 bases and the J gene lost 2 bases, with 15 bases spanning the gap. Germline lookup yields CDR1 GTSNPN and CDR2 SVGIG (reference sequence). CDR3 length: 14 residues. The DNA of the CDR3 is TGTGCCTGGACCCCCATCAGAATGACCTACGAGCAGTACTTC. It codes for CAWTPIRMTYEQYF.

V gene TRBV19 combines with J gene TRBJ2-1; TRBD1 agrees at 7 bases. CDR3 size: 16 residues. Germline CDR1 is LNHDA and CDR2 is SQIVND (reference sequence). Trimming cost V 5 bases and J 4 bases; bases outside gene matches: 11. Here the CDR3 reads CASSLLAGTAYNEQFF. The CDR3 nucleotides are TGTGCCAGTAGTCTTCTCGCCGGGACAGCGTACAATGAGCAGTTCTTC.

The chain has TRBV9 and TRBJ1-2; no clear D. V was cut by 7 bases and J by 8 bases, with 15 bases left in between. The CDR3 loop spans 12 amino acids. The germline V gene encodes CDR1 SGDLS and CDR2 YYNGEE. The DNA of the CDR3 is TGTGCCAGCGGCCCAGTGCTAGGCGGCTACACCTTC. This gives the protein CASGPVLGGYTF.

The chain combines TRBV5-1 with TRBJ1-2; D possibly corresponds to TRBD1 (5 bases). The V end was cut by 2 bases, the J end by 6 bases, with 17 bases between. This CDR3 is built from 15 residues. The germline V gene encodes CDR1 SGHRS and CDR2 YFSETQ. In DNA form, the CDR3 reads TGCGCCAGCAGCTTAGGTGGGGCCGAAATCGATGGCTACACCTTC. This gives the protein CASSLGGAEIDGYTF.

This clone was observed a single time. The rearrangement joins TRBV5-8 to TRBJ1-5, with TRBD1 matching over 8 bases. V shed 2 bases and J 7 bases; nucleotides not matched to a gene: 5. The CDR3 runs to 14 residues. CDR1 is SGHTS and CDR2 is YDEGEE in the germline V gene. CDR3 sequence: CASSLQGEGQPQHF. CDR3 bases: TGTGCCAGCAGCTTACAGGGGGAGGGGCAGCCCCAGCATTTT.